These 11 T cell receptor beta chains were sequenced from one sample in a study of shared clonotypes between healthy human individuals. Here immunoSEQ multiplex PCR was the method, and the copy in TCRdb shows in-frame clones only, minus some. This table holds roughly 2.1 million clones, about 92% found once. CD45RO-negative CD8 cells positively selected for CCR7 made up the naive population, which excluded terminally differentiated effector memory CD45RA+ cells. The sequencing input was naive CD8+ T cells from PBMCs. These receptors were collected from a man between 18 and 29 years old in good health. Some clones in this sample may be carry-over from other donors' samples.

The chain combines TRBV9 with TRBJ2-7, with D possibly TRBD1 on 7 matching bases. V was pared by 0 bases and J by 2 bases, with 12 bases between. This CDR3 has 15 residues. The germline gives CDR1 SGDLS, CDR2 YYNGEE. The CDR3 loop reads CASSVGGGTAYEQYF. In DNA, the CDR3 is TGTGCCAGCAGCGTAGGAGGGGGGACAGCCTACGAGCAGTACTTC. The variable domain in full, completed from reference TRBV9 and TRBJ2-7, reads DSGVTQTPKHLITATGQRVTLRCSPRSGDLSVYWYQQSLDQGLQFLIQYYNGEERAKGNILERFSAQQFPDLHSELNLSSLELGDSALYFCASSVGGGTAYEQYFGPGTRLTVT.

CDR3 sequence reads: CASSLMGNYNEQFF. CDR3 bases: TGTGCCAGCAGTTTAATGGGGAACTACAATGAGCAGTTCTTC. The gene calls are TRBV28 and TRBJ2-1; D remains unclear. Germline CDR1 MDHEN, CDR2 SYDVKM. V was shortened by 2 bases and J by 3 bases, with 8 bases between the two germline ends. The CDR3 spans 14 residues.

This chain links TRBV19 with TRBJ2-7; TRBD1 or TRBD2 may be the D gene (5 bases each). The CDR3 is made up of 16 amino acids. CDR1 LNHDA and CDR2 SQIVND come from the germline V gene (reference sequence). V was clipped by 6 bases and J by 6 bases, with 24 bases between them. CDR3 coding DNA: TGTGCCAGTAGCTCAGATTCCCGGGACCGGATCTTCGAGCAGTACTTC. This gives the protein CASSSDSRDRIFEQYF.

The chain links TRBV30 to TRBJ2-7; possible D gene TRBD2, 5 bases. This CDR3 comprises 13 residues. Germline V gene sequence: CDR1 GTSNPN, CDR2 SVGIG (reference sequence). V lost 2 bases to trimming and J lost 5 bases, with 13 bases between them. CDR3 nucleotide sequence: TGTGCCTGGAGTATGGGTCCGGGGAACGAGCAGTACTTC. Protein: CAWSMGPGNEQYF.

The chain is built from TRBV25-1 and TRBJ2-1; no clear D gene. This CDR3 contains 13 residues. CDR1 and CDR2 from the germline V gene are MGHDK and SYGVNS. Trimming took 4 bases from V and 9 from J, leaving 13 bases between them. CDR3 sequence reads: CASSAQQWGEQFF. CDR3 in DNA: TGTGCCAGCAGTGCCCAACAGTGGGGTGAGCAGTTCTTC.

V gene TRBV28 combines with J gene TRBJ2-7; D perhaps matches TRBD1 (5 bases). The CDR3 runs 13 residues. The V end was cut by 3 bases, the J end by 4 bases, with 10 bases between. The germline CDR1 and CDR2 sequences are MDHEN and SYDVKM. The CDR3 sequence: CASSFKGVYEQYF. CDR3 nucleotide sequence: TGTGCCAGCAGTTTTAAAGGGGTTTACGAGCAGTACTTC.

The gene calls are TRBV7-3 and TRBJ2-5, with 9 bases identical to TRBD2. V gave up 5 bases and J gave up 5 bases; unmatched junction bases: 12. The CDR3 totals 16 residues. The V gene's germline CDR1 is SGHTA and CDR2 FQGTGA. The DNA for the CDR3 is TGTGCCAGCAGCGCCGCGTATAGCGGGAGTGGGGAGACCCAGTACTTC. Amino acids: CASSAAYSGSGETQYF.

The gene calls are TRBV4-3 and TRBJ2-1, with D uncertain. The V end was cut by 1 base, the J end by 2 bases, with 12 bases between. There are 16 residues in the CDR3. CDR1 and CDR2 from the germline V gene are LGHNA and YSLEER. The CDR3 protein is CASSQVFGRPYNEQFF. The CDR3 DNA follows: TGCGCCAGCAGCCAAGTTTTCGGAAGACCCTACAATGAGCAGTTCTTC.

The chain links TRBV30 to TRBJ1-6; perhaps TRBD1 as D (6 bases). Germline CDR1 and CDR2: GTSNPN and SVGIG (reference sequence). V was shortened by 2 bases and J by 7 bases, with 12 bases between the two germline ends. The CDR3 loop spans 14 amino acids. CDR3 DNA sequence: TGTGCCTGGAGTCGGACAGCACTAAATTCACCCCTCCACTTT. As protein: CAWSRTALNSPLHF. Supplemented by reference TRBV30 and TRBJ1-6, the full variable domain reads SQTIHQWPATLVQPVGSPLSLECTVEGTSNPNLYWYRQAAGRGLQLLFYSVGIGQISSEVPQNLSASRPQDRQFILSSKKLLLSDSGFYLCAWSRTALNSPLHFGNGTRLTVT.

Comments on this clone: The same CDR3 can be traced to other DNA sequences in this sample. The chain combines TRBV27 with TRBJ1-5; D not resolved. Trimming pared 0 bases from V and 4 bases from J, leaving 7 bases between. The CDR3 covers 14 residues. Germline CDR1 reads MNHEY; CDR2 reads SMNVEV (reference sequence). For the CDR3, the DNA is TGTGCCAGCAGTTTATCGTATGGTAATCAGCCCCAGCATTTT. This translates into CASSLSYGNQPQHF.

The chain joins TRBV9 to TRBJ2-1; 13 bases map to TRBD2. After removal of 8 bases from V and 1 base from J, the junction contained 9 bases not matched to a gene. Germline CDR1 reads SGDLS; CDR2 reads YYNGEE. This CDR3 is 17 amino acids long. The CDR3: CARWTSGSEESYNEQFF. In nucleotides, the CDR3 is TGTGCCAGATGGACTAGCGGGAGCGAAGAATCCTACAATGAGCAGTTCTTC.